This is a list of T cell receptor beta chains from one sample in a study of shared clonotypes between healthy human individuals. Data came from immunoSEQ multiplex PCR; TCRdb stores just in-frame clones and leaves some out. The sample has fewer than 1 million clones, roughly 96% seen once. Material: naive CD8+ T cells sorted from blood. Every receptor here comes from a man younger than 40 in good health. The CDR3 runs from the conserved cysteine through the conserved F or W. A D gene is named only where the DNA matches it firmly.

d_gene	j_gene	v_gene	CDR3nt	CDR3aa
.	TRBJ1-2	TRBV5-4	TGTGCCAGCAGTCGGATGCAGGGTACCAACTATGGCTACACCTTC	CASSRMQGTNYGYTF
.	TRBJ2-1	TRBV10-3	TGTGCCATCAGTGAGTCCTTGGGGATTTTGGATGAGCAGTTCTTC	CAISESLGILDEQFF
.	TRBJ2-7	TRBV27	TGTGCCAGCAGCTTTGGGGGGGCCGGCTACGAGCAGTACTTC	CASSFGGAGYEQYF
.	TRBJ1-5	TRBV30	TGTGCCTGGAAAGGTCGGGGGACGGGCAATCAGCCCCAGCATTTT	CAWKGRGTGNQPQHF
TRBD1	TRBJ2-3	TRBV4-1	TGCGCCAGCAGCCCCGGACCGGGACAGGGGGCCGATACGCAGTATTTT	CASSPGPGQGADTQYF
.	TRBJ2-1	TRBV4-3	TGCGCCAGCAGCCAAAGGTGGGGGGAGAGCTCCTACAATGAGCAGTTCTTC	CASSQRWGESSYNEQFF
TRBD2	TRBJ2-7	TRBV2	TGTGCCAGCAACTTAAGCGGGGGTAGCTCCTACGAGCAGTACTTC	CASNLSGGSSYEQYF
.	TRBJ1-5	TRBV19	TGTGCCAGTAGTCAACAGCGACGAGATCAGCCCCAGCATTTT	CASSQQRRDQPQHF
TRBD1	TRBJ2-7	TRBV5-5	TGTGCCAGCAGCCAAGGACTCGGGACAGCCTACGAGCAGTACTTC	CASSQGLGTAYEQYF
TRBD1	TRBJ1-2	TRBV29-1	TGCAGCGTTGAAGTCCCGGGACAGGGGGCCTGGGGCTACACCTTC	CSVEVPGQGAWGYTF
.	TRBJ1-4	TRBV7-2	TGTGCCAGCAGCCCGGGTCCTACTAATGAAAAACTGTTTTTT	CASSPGPTNEKLFF